The sequence of this T cell receptor beta chain was determined in a study of blood T cell repertoires in COVID-19. Study summary: Italy, Spain and the United States were the sources of the convalescent and acute COVID-19 samples.

Concerning this clone: Other DNA sequences of this sample code for an identical CDR3.

Here immunoSEQ multiplex PCR was the method, and the copy in TCRdb shows in-frame clones only, minus some. The sample shows 90,000 to 120,000 clones, 70% to 90% of them seen only once. This CDR3 is 15 amino acids long. Germline CDR1 is SGHRS and CDR2 is YFSETQ. V lost 0 bases to trimming and J lost 2 bases, with 9 bases between them. This sequence joins TRBV5-1 and TRBJ1-3; TRBD1 is a possible D gene (6 bases). What was sequenced was peripheral blood. The clonotype comes from a human donor in a cohort sampled during active COVID-19. The CDR3 here is CASSLESGAGNTIYF. In DNA form, the CDR3 reads TGCGCCAGCAGCTTGGAGTCAGGGGCTGGAAACACCATATATTTT.